Included here is one T cell receptor beta chain sequence, with context. This sample is part of a study of T cell changes during pregnancy in multiple sclerosis. The CDR3 extends over 14 amino acids. Germline V gene sequence: CDR1 SGHRS, CDR2 YFSETQ. V gave up 2 bases and J gave up 6 bases; unmatched junction bases: 8. TCRdb's copy holds only in-frame clones and misses some; the assay was immunoSEQ multiplex PCR. The sample contains more than 25,000 clones, around 90% of which appear only once. The clonotype was recovered from a female donor in good health, enrolled as a control in a pregnancy study. The material was peripheral blood, obtained in the first trimester of pregnancy. The V call is TRBV5-1, the J call TRBJ2-7, with 7 bases that match TRBD1. The CDR3 bases are TGCGCCAGCAGCTTTCAAGGGGGCTGGCTCGAGCAGTACTTC. Translating it yields CASSFQGGWLEQYF.